The clone carrying this TCR beta chain came up a few times. Primers for the PCR totalled 60 Vbeta and 13 Jbeta. Sequencing used immunoSEQ multiplex PCR; TCRdb keeps in-frame clones, though not all of them. This sample yields fewer than 200,000 clones, of which more than 75% are seen a single time; 14% belongs to the top ten. This entry comes from a study of cytomegalovirus exposure and HLA in healthy donors. The CDR3 has 16 amino acids. The junction had 5 bases not matched to a gene; V was cut back by 6 bases and J by 0 bases. CDR1 MDHEN and CDR2 SYDVKM come from the germline V gene. The chain links TRBV28 to TRBJ2-6; 7 bases map to TRBD1. The specimen was PBMCs. This TCR came from a woman in her 30s in good health and CMV-seropositive. The CDR3 nucleotides read TGTGCCAGCAGCCTATACAGGGGCTCTGGGGCCAACGTCCTGACTTTC. This sequence encodes CASSLYRGSGANVLTF.